This T cell receptor beta chain was captured by sequencing in a study of memory CD4+ T cells and cytomegalovirus serostatus. Single viable CD3+CD4+CD8-CD45RO+ cells were sorted as the memory CD4+ T cells. Positive selection with CD4 microbeads enriched total CD4+ T cells. Germline V gene sequence: CDR1 SGHTS, CDR2 YDEGEE. V shed 1 base and J shed 0 bases, with 3 bases lying between them. This CDR3 spans 13 amino acids. The data were produced by immunoSEQ multiplex PCR, yet TCRdb's version contains in-frame clones alone and is incomplete. The sample contains roughly 84,000 clones, 75% to 90% of which appear only once.

The specimen sequenced was memory CD4+ T cells from blood. This clonotype was obtained from an adult in good health and CMV-seronegative. The chain recombines TRBV5-8 with TRBJ2-3; D is unresolved. CDR3 DNA sequence: TGTGCCAGCAGCTTGCCGAGCACAGATACGCAGTATTTT. Translated, it gives CASSLPSTDTQYF.